The source of this T cell receptor (beta chain) is a study of T cells in localized non-small cell lung cancer. Some clones are missing from TCRdb's copy, which holds only in-frame ones; the method was immunoSEQ multiplex PCR. The sample contains 20,000 to 30,000 clones, 81% of which appear only once. CDR3 length: 13 residues. CDR1 and CDR2 (germline): LNHDA, SQIVND (reference sequence). With 4 bases clipped from V and 5 bases from J, the junction kept 0 bases outside the gene matches. The TCR was taken from a man between 40 and 70 years old with stage III squamous cell lung carcinoma. The sequences come from peripheral blood, collected before any cancer treatment. The rearrangement joins TRBV19 to TRBJ2-2; 8 bases map to TRBD1. The CDR3 bases are TGTGCCAGTAGTAGACAGGGGACCGGGGAGCTGTTTTTT. Its protein product is CASSRQGTGELFF.